Listed here is a single T cell receptor (beta chain). This sample was taken from a study of blood T cell repertoires in COVID-19. Study overall: COVID-19 samples from acute and convalescent phases originated in the United States, Italy and Spain. Nucleic acid was either cDNA or gDNA, and it came from T cells, B-cell-depleted T cells, or PBMCs.

In the original workflow: It was from reference gene primer amplification that nucleated cell counts were estimated. Libraries were prepared by immunoSEQ multiplex PCR; TCRdb keeps only in-frame clonotypes and omits some of them. D and trimming come from the DNA, and the V and J calls and clone size come from that table. Of about 87,000 clones listed, about 82% were seen once; the top ten hold 20% to 30%. V shed 5 bases and J 0 bases; nucleotides not matched to a gene: 6. The CDR3 has 17 amino acids. Germline values: CDR1 MNHEY, CDR2 SMNVEV (reference sequence). The TCR originated in a human donor in a cohort sampled during active COVID-19. Specimen: peripheral blood. The chain uses TRBV27 and TRBJ2-1; 11 bases agree with TRBD2. As DNA, the CDR3 is TGTGCCAGCAGTCAGACTAGCGGGGCCCGCTCCTACAATGAGCAGTTCTTC. Amino acids: CASSQTSGARSYNEQFF.